This T cell receptor (beta chain) was captured in a study of patients and donors after allogeneic stem cell transplantation. The germline gives CDR1 MNHEY, CDR2 SMNVEV (reference sequence). This CDR3 comprises 16 residues. V was clipped by 3 bases and J by 0 bases; unmatched bases: 8. This clonotype is a singleton in its sample. MiXCR was run by TCRdb on the RT-PCR reads, yielding one entry per CDR3 protein. This table has more than 850,000 distinct CDR3 sequences, roughly 18% appearing once. This sequence was found in a human donor who was either an allogeneic HSCT recipient or a stem cell or donor lymphocyte infusion donor (not recorded which). It is not recorded whose cells these are; they may come from a transplant donor. The V call is TRBV27, the J call TRBJ2-7, with TRBD1 matching over 7 bases. Material for sequencing was blood, either unsorted or a sorted T cell fraction (not recorded which). The CDR3 region is CASSFPGQTDSYEQYF. The DNA for the CDR3 is TGTGCCAGCAGTTTCCCGGGACAGACTGACTCCTACGAGCAGTACTTC.